This T cell receptor beta chain was retrieved from a study of blood T cell repertoires in COVID-19. The CDR3 consists of 15 residues. V lost 5 bases, J lost 0 bases, and 6 bases stayed unmatched. CDR1 and CDR2 (germline): MNHEY, SVGAGI. Using immunoSEQ multiplex PCR, the repertoire was profiled, and TCRdb retains in-frame clones only, with some absent. The sample consists of some 250,000 clones, roughly 90% of them appearing once. This clonotype was obtained from a man between 60 and 75 years old who had recovered from COVID-19. This sequence joins TRBV6-5 and TRBJ1-1; 7 bases fit TRBD1. Material for sequencing was peripheral blood. The CDR3 DNA follows: TGTGCCAGCAGTCGAGGGGGCTCGGTGAACACTGAAGCTTTCTTT. It is translated as CASSRGGSVNTEAFF.